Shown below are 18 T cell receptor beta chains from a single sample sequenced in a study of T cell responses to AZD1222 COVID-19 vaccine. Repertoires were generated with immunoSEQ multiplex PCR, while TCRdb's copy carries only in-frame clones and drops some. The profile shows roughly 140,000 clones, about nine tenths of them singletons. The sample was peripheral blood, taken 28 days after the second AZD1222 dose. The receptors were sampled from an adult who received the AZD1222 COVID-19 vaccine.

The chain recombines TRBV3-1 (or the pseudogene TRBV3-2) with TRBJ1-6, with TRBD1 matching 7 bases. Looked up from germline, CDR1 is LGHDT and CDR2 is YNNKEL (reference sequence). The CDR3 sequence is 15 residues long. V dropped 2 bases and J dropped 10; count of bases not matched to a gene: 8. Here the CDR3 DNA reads TGTGCCAGCAGCCAAACTTCTCAGGGGGGATCACCCCTCCACTTT. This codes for CASSQTSQGGSPLHF.

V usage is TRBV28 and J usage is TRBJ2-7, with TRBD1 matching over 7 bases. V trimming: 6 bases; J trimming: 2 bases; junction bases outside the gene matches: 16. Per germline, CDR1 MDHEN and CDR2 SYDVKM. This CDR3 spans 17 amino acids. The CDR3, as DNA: TGTGCCAGCAGCGTAACAAAGACCGGGACAGAACCCTACGAGCAGTACTTC. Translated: CASSVTKTGTEPYEQYF.

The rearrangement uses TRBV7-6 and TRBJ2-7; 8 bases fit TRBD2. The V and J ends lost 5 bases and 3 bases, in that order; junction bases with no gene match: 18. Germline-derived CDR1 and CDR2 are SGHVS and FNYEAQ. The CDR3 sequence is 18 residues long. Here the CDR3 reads CASSRGAGGGVEGYEQYF. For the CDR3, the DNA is TGTGCCAGCAGCCGAGGGGCGGGAGGCGGGGTCGAGGGCTACGAGCAGTACTTC.

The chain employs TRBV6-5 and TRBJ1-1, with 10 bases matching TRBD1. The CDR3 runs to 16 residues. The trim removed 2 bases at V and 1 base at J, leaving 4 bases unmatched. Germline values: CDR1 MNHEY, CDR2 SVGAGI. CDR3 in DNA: TGTGCCAGCAGTTACGGGACAGGGGTCGGGAACACTGAAGCTTTCTTT. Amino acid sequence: CASSYGTGVGNTEAFF.

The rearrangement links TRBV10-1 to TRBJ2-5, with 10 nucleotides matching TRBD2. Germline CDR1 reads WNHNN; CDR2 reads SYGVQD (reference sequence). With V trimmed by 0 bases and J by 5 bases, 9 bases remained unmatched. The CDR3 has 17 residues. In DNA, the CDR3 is TGCGCCAGCAGTGAGTCGTGGGGGCTAGCGGGAGAGGAGACCCAGTACTTC. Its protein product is CASSESWGLAGEETQYF.

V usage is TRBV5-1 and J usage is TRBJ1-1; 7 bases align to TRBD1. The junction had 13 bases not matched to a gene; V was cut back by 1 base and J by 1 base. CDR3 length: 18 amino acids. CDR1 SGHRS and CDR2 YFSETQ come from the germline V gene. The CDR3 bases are TGCGCCAGCAGCTTGTTCAGGGGGGACACCCGGGGGAACACTGAAGCTTTCTTT. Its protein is CASSLFRGDTRGNTEAFF.

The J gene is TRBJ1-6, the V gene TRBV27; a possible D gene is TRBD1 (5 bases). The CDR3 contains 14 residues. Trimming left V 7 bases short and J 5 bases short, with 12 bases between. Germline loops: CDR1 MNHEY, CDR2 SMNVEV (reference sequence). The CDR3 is CASTSTADNSPLHF. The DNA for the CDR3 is TGTGCCAGCACCTCGACAGCCGATAATTCACCCCTCCACTTT.

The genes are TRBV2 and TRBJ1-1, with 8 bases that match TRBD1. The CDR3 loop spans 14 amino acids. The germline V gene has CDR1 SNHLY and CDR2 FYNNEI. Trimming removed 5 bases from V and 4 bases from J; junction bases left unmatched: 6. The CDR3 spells CASSPQGASTEAFF. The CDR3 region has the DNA TGTGCCAGCAGTCCCCAGGGGGCGAGCACTGAAGCTTTCTTT.

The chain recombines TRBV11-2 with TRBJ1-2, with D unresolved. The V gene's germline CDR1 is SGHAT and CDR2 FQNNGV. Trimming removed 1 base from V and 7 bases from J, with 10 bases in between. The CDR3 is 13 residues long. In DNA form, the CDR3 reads TGTGCCAGCAGCTTAGTGGCAATGGTTGGCTACACCTTC. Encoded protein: CASSLVAMVGYTF.

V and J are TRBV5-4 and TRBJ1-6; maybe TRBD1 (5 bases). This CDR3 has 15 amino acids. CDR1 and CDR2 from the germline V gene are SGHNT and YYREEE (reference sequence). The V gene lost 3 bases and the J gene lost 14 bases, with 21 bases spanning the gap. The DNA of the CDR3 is TGTGCCAGCAGCTCGTTCCGGGACGAGCAATTCACCCTCCACTTT. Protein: CASSSFRDEQFTLHF.

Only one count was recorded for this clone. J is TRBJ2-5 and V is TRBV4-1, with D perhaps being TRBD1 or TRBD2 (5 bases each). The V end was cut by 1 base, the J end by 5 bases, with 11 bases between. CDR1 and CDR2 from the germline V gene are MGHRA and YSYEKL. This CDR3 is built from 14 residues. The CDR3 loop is CASSQVGDGETQYF. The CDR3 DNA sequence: TGCGCCAGCAGCCAAGTGGGGGACGGGGAGACCCAGTACTTC.

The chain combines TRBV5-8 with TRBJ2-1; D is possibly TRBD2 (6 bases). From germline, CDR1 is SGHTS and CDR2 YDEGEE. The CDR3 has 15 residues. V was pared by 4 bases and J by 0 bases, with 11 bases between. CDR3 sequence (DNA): TGTGCCAGCAGCCCGGGACTTAGCTCCTACAATGAGCAGTTCTTC. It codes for CASSPGLSSYNEQFF.

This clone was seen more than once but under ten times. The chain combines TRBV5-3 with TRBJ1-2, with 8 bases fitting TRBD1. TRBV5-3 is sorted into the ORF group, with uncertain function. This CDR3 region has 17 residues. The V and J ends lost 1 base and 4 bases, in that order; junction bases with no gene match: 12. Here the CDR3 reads CARSLCHRTGGIYGYTF. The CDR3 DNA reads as TGTGCCAGAAGCTTGTGTCACCGTACAGGGGGAATCTATGGCTACACCTTC.

CDR3: CASASRVQETQYF. CDR3 DNA sequence: TGTGCCAGCGCCTCGAGGGTCCAGGAGACCCAGTACTTC. This chain joins TRBV12-3 or TRBV12-4 and TRBJ2-5, with TRBD2 as a possible D gene (5 bases). This CDR3 contains 13 residues. V lost 8 bases and J lost 5, with 15 bases in between.

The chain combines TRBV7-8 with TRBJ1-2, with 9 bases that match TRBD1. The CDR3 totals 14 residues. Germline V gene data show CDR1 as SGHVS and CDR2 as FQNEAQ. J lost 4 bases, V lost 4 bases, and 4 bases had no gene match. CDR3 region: CASSYGQGSYGYTF. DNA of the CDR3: TGTGCCAGCAGCTACGGACAGGGGAGCTATGGCTACACCTTC.

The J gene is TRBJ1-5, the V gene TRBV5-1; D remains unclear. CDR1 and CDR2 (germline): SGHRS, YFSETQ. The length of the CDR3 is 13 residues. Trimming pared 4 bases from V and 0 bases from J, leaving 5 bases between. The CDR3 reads CASSEYSNQPQHF. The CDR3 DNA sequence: TGCGCCAGCAGCGAATATAGCAATCAGCCCCAGCATTTT.

CDR3 nucleotides: TGTGCCAGCAGTGTGGGACGGCAGCCCCAGCATTTT. It translates to CASSVGRQPQHF. The chain has TRBV25-1 and TRBJ1-5; perhaps TRBD1 as D (5 bases). Trimming stripped 4 bases from V and 7 bases from J, with 8 bases between. The CDR3 spans 12 residues. CDR1 and CDR2 (germline): MGHDK, SYGVNS.

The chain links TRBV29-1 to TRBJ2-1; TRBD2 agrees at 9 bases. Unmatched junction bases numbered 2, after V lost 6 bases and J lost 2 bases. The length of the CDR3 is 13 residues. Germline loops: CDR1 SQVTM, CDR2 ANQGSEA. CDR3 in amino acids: CSVRGRAYNEQFF. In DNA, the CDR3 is TGCAGCGTCCGCGGGAGGGCCTACAATGAGCAGTTCTTC.